Listed below are T cell receptor beta chains from one sample, sequenced in a study of cytomegalovirus exposure and HLA in healthy donors. Data came from immunoSEQ multiplex PCR; TCRdb stores just in-frame clones and leaves some out. The sample records approximately 100,000 clones, about 80% being singletons. The sequencing input was PBMCs. The receptors originated from a female donor in good health and CMV-seronegative. Each CDR3 is given with its conserved first and last residue. The order of the fields is CDR3 protein, CDR3 DNA, clone size, V gene, J gene, D gene. The D gene is left open where the match is weak. The size entry is marked missing in some rows and otherwise reads once, few, many or a size class.

CASSLGQLDTQYF	TGTGCCAGCAGCCTAGGACAGTTAGATACGCAGTATTTT	-	TRBV5-6	TRBJ2-3	-
CASSVNAWTNPRNEQFF	TGTGCCAGCAGTGTCAACGCTTGGACAAACCCTCGGAATGAGCAGTTCTTC	-	TRBV2	TRBJ2-1	-
CSVFEAEGRAYEQYF	TGCAGCGTCTTCGAAGCGGAGGGGCGGGCCTACGAGCAGTACTTC	-	TRBV29-1	TRBJ2-7	-
CASSLAGEQGNQPQHF	TGTGCCAGCAGCCTAGCGGGGGAACAGGGCAATCAGCCCCAGCATTTT	few	TRBV4-2	TRBJ1-5	-
CASSQDRGATEAFF	TGCGCCAGCAGCCAAGATAGAGGAGCAACTGAAGCTTTCTTT	-	TRBV4-3	TRBJ1-1	-
CASRPRGSTEAFF	TGCGCCAGTCGACCCCGAGGCAGCACTGAAGCTTTCTTT	few	TRBV10-2	TRBJ1-1	-
CASSWIVAGGYYGYTF	TGTGCCAGCAGTTGGATTGTAGCAGGGGGCTACTATGGCTACACCTTC	-	TRBV6-6	TRBJ1-2	TRBD1
CASSSAEDREYEQYF	TGTGCCAGCAGCTCCGCGGAGGACAGGGAATACGAGCAGTACTTC	-	TRBV7-9	TRBJ2-7	TRBD1
CASSVAGAVGGYTF	TGTGCCAGCAGCGTAGCTGGGGCGGTGGGCGGCTACACCTTC	-	TRBV9	TRBJ1-2	-
CASSFEGSSYEQYF	TGTGCCAGCAGCTTCGAGGGCTCTTCCTACGAGCAGTACTTC	once	TRBV7-8	TRBJ2-7	-
CSSSSGLGHRYF	TGTTCCAGCAGCTCGGGACTTGGCCACAGATATTTT	-	TRBV7-9	TRBJ2-3	-
CASSQGLAGRNTGELFF	TGCGCCAGCAGCCAAGGGCTAGCGGGAAGGAACACCGGGGAGCTGTTTTTT	-	TRBV4-3	TRBJ2-2	TRBD2
CASSQGRGVDEKLFF	TGCGCCAGCAGCCAAGGCCGGGGGGTGGATGAAAAACTGTTTTTT	-	TRBV4-3	TRBJ1-4	-
CASSEVAGYSPLHF	TGTGCCAGCAGTGAAGTTGCGGGGTATTCACCCCTCCACTTT	few	TRBV6-1	TRBJ1-6	-
CASSFAGIQPQHF	TGTGCCAGCAGCTTTGCCGGGATTCAGCCCCAGCATTTT	-	TRBV5-6	TRBJ1-5	-
CASSLAVGGYTGELFF	TGTGCCAGCAGCTTAGCGGTCGGGGGTTACACCGGGGAGCTGTTTTTT	-	TRBV11-3	TRBJ2-2	-
CASSYHSPRDRGYGGYTF	TGTGCCAGCAGCTATCATTCACCACGCGACAGGGGATATGGTGGCTACACCTTC	once	TRBV7-7	TRBJ1-2	TRBD1
CASSATWTPQLTLHF	TGTGCCAGCAGTGCCACCTGGACACCCCAGTTGACCCTCCACTTT	-	TRBV6-5	TRBJ1-6	-
CASSEYRGNQPQHF	TGTGCCAGCAGTGAATACAGGGGAAATCAGCCCCAGCATTTT	once	TRBV2	TRBJ1-5	TRBD1
CASRPVSGGSETQYF	TGTGCCAGCAGACCCGTTAGCGGGGGGTCTGAGACCCAGTACTTC	-	TRBV5-4	TRBJ2-5	TRBD2
CASSEAIDLRGQGHGYTF	TGTGCCAGCAGTGAAGCGATTGACTTACGCGGACAGGGACATGGCTACACCTTC	-	TRBV2	TRBJ1-2	TRBD1
CASSEASSNQPQHF	TGTGCCAGCAGTGAAGCTAGTAGCAATCAGCCCCAGCATTTT	few	TRBV6-1	TRBJ1-5	-
CASSFGQPNNYGYTF	TGTGCCAGCAGTTTCGGACAGCCAAATAACTATGGCTACACCTTC	-	TRBV6-5	TRBJ1-2	-
CASSQTASGGFEETQYF	TGTGCCAGCAGCCAAACAGCTAGCGGGGGTTTCGAAGAGACCCAGTACTTC	once	TRBV4-2	TRBJ2-5	TRBD2
CASSQRGTSGGDTQYF	TGTGCCAGCAGCCAAAGGGGGACTAGCGGAGGGGATACGCAGTATTTT	-	TRBV4-2	TRBJ2-3	TRBD2
CASIESDRGYGYTF	TGTGCCAGCATAGAGTCGGACAGGGGCTATGGCTACACCTTC	-	TRBV2	TRBJ1-2	TRBD1
CASSESPTGQANYGYTF	TGTGCCAGCAGTGAGTCCCCGACAGGGCAAGCTAACTATGGCTACACCTTC	-	TRBV6-1	TRBJ1-2	TRBD1
CASSEAHGQGGNEQFF	TGTGCCAGCAGTGAAGCGCATGGACAGGGAGGGAATGAGCAGTTCTTC	-	TRBV2	TRBJ2-1	-
CASRHQRLAGETYQQYF	TGTGCCAGCAGACACCAGAGACTAGCGGGGGAGACCTACCAGCAGTACTTC	-	TRBV6-4	TRBJ2-7	TRBD2
CASSNRKSLDRDVHHSYEQYF	TGTGCCAGCAGCAACCGGAAATCATTGGACAGGGACGTTCACCACTCCTACGAGCAGTACTTC	once	TRBV21-1	TRBJ2-7	-
CASSVSSGTPANYGYTF	TGTGCCAGCAGCGTATCTTCAGGGACACCAGCTAACTATGGCTACACCTTC	-	TRBV9	TRBJ1-2	-
CAYRSGGLTDTQYF	TGTGCCTACAGGTCGGGGGGACTCACAGATACGCAGTATTTT	-	TRBV10-3	TRBJ2-3	TRBD2
CSSSPGANTEAFF	TGTTCCAGCAGCCCCGGAGCGAACACTGAAGCTTTCTTT	-	TRBV7-3	TRBJ1-1	-